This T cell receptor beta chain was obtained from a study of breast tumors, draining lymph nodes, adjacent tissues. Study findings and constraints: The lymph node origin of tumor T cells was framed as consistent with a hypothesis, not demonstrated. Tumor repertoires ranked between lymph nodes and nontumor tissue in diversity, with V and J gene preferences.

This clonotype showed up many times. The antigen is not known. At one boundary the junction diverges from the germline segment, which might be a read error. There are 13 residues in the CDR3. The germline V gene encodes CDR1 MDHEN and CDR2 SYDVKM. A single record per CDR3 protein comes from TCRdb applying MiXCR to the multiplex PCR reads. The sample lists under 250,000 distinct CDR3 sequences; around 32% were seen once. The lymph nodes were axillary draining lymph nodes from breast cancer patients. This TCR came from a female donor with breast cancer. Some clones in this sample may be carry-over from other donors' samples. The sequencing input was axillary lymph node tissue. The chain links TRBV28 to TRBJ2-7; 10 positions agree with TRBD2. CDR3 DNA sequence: TGTGCCAGCAGTTACTTAGCTAGCGGGAGCTCCCAATTC. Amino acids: CASSYLASGSSQF.